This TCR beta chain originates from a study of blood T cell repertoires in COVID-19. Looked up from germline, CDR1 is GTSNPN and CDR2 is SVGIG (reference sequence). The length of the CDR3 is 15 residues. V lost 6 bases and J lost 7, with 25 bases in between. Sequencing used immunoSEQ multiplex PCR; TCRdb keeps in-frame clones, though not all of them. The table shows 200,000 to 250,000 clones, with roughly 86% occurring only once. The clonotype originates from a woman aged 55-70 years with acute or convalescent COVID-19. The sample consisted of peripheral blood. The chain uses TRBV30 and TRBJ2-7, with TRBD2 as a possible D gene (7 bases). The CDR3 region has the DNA TGTGCCTGTTCTATGGGGCGCCGTGGGAGGGGGGAGCAGTACTTC. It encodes CACSMGRRGRGEQYF. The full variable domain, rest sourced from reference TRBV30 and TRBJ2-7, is SQTIHQWPATLVQPVGSPLSLECTVEGTSNPNLYWYRQAAGRGLQLLFYSVGIGQISSEVPQNLSASRPQDRQFILSSKKLLLSDSGFYLCACSMGRRGRGEQYFGPGTRLTVT.